This T cell receptor (beta chain) is drawn from a study of shared clonotypes between healthy human individuals. The germline CDR1 and CDR2 sequences are SGHVS and FNYEAQ. The V end was cut by 1 base, the J end by 8 bases, with 15 bases between. CDR3 size: 15 residues. Clones were read by immunoSEQ multiplex PCR, and TCRdb kept only the in-frame ones, dropping some. The data show 700,000 to 950,000 clones, with approximately 96% seen just once and about 0.22% held by the top ten. CD45RO-negative CD8 cells positively selected for CCR7 made up the naive population, which excluded terminally differentiated effector memory CD45RA+ cells.

The sequenced material came from naive CD8+ T cells sorted from blood. This TCR derives from a man aged 30 to 45 in good health. The chain joins TRBV7-6 to TRBJ2-1, with a tentative D call TRBD1 (6 bases). The CDR3 DNA reads TGTGCCAGCAGCTTAGAGAAGACAGGTCCTTATGAGCAGTTCTTC. Translation: CASSLEKTGPYEQFF.